Below are 16 T cell receptor beta chains sequenced from a single sample in a study of CD8+ T cells in alopecia areata. cDNA prepared by RNA extraction and subsequent reverse transcription served as the template for sequencing. Generated by immunoSEQ multiplex PCR, the TCRdb table keeps only in-frame clones and is missing some. This repertoire shows around 5,900 clones, around 62% found once; its top ten account for approximately 8.6%. As to treatment: oral pan-JAK inhibitor, 5-10 mg twice daily. Individuals with alopecia areata gave both lesional scalp punch biopsies and peripheral blood for collection. Material: skin, obtained between weeks 30 and 35, from a patient treated with tofacitinib. These TCRs come from a human donor with alopecia areata.

This sequence joins TRBV7-9 and TRBJ2-3; 9 nucleotides match TRBD2. V dropped 9 bases and J dropped 4; count of bases not matched to a gene: 8. CDR1 SEHNR and CDR2 FQNEAQ come from the germline V gene (reference sequence). The CDR3 consists of 14 residues. The CDR3, as DNA: TGTGCCAGAAGGAGGGGCGGGGGGGCAGATACGCAGTATTTT. Translation gives CARRRGGGADTQYF. Full variable domain (rest looked up from reference TRBV7-9 and TRBJ2-3): DTGVSQNPRHKITKRGQNVTFRCDPISEHNRLYWYRQTLGQGPEFLTYFQNEAQLEKSRLLSDRFSAERPKGSFSTLEIQRTEQGDSAMYLCARRRGGGADTQYFGPGTRLTVL.

The CDR3 DNA follows: TGCGCCAGCAGCTCCACCTCATTTTACTACGAGCAGTACTTC. It translates to CASSSTSFYYEQYF. V usage is TRBV5-1 and J usage is TRBJ2-7; D not certain. V lost 3 bases, J lost 3 bases, and 13 bases lay in between. The CDR3 loop spans 14 amino acids. From germline, CDR1 is SGHRS and CDR2 YFSETQ.

This chain uses TRBV29-1 with TRBJ1-2; D might be TRBD1 (6 bases). The CDR3 spans 15 residues. CDR1 and CDR2 (germline): SQVTM, ANQGSEA. V lost 4 bases and J lost 4, with 19 bases in between. CDR3 nucleotide sequence: TGCAGCGTTGCCCCCTACAGGGCCAATTCCTATGGCTACACCTTC. Its translation is CSVAPYRANSYGYTF.

The chain recombines TRBV7-9 with TRBJ1-1; D might be TRBD1 (5 bases). CDR1 and CDR2 (germline): SEHNR, FQNEAQ (reference sequence). V was pared by 0 bases and J by 2 bases, with 10 bases between. The CDR3 runs 15 residues. The CDR3 sequence: CASSLAGQGNTEAFF. CDR3 in DNA: TGTGCCAGCAGCTTAGCTGGTCAGGGCAACACTGAAGCTTTCTTT.

The chain employs TRBV6-5 and TRBJ1-1, with no clear D. This CDR3 has 14 amino acids. CDR1 and CDR2 (germline): MNHEY, SVGAGI. V lost 6 bases and J lost 1, with 12 bases in between. The CDR3 region has the DNA TGTGCCAGCAGCTCAGGTTCGCCGAACACTGAAGCTTTCTTT. It yields the protein CASSSGSPNTEAFF.

A single count supports this clone. V and J are TRBV7-9 and TRBJ2-1; 9 bases agree with TRBD1. This CDR3 region has 15 residues. CDR1 SEHNR and CDR2 FQNEAQ come from the germline V gene (reference sequence). V trimming: 4 bases; J trimming: 7 bases; junction bases outside the gene matches: 8. The CDR3 spells CASSSHRQGGNEQFF. CDR3 DNA: TGTGCCAGCAGCTCCCACCGACAGGGGGGTAATGAGCAGTTCTTC. Complete variable domain (other parts from reference TRBV7-9 and TRBJ2-1): DTGVSQNPRHKITKRGQNVTFRCDPISEHNRLYWYRQTLGQGPEFLTYFQNEAQLEKSRLLSDRFSAERPKGSFSTLEIQRTEQGDSAMYLCASSSHRQGGNEQFFGPGTRLTVL.

This chain uses TRBV29-1 with TRBJ2-1; possible D gene TRBD2, 5 bases. V gave up 6 bases and J gave up 5 bases, with 14 bases separating them. Germline V gene sequence: CDR1 SQVTM, CDR2 ANQGSEA. This CDR3 is built from 13 residues. The CDR3 reads CSVAKRFNNEQFF. CDR3 sequence (DNA): TGCAGCGTAGCAAAGCGGTTTAACAATGAGCAGTTCTTC.

J is TRBJ2-7 and V is TRBV6-6; tentatively, D is TRBD1 (6 bases). The CDR3 consists of 15 residues. CDR1 and CDR2 from the germline V gene are MNHNY and SVGAGI (reference sequence). V was pared by 6 bases and J by 1 base, with 16 bases between. The CDR3 DNA is TGTGCCAGCAGACCAACAGGGATAGGGTCCTACGAGCAGTACTTC. This codes for CASRPTGIGSYEQYF.

The chain recombines TRBV19 with TRBJ2-1; TRBD1 matches 10 bases. After removal of 4 bases from V and 2 bases from J, the junction contained 2 bases not matched to a gene. The germline CDR1 and CDR2 sequences are LNHDA and SQIVND (reference sequence). The CDR3 covers 15 residues. This CDR3 reads CASSRQGATYNEQFF. CDR3 DNA sequence: TGTGCCAGTAGTAGACAGGGGGCAACCTACAATGAGCAGTTCTTC.

The genes are TRBV11-2 and TRBJ1-1; D gene ambiguous. Germline values: CDR1 SGHAT, CDR2 FQNNGV. The CDR3 runs to 13 residues. V lost 5 bases, J lost 5 bases, and 12 bases lay in between. The CDR3 DNA follows: TGTGCCAGCAGCCCCGAGGCAGGAACTGAAGCTTTCTTT. Its protein is CASSPEAGTEAFF.

V and J are TRBV2 and TRBJ1-3; the match to TRBD1 covers 10 bases. Trimming cost V 6 bases and J 0 bases; bases outside gene matches: 8. The CDR3 sequence is 17 residues long. The germline V gene has CDR1 SNHLY and CDR2 FYNNEI. The CDR3 DNA reads as TGTGCCAGCAGCGCCGGGACAGGGGCTTTCTCTGGAAACACCATATATTTT. It codes for CASSAGTGAFSGNTIYF.

The chain carries TRBV9 and TRBJ1-3; D possibly corresponds to TRBD1 (5 bases). Germline V gene data show CDR1 as SGDLS and CDR2 as YYNGEE. The V end lost 0 bases, the J end lost 5 bases, and 15 bases lay between the germline ends. The CDR3 is 16 amino acids. The CDR3 region has the DNA TGTGCCAGCAGCGTAGGGCCTGGACAATTAAGAAACACCATATATTTT. This sequence encodes CASSVGPGQLRNTIYF.

V usage is TRBV9 and J usage is TRBJ1-1; possible D gene TRBD1, 5 bases. With 0 bases removed from V and 2 bases from J, the gap between germline ends came to 8 bases. This CDR3 spans 14 amino acids. Germline V lookup: CDR1 SGDLS, CDR2 YYNGEE. The CDR3 DNA reads as TGTGCCAGCAGCGTAGTTCAGGGTAACACTGAAGCTTTCTTT. Its translation: CASSVVQGNTEAFF.

This clone was picked up one time. This rearrangement joins TRBV7-2 to TRBJ2-7, with D perhaps TRBD1 or TRBD2 (5 bases each). CDR1 is SGHTA and CDR2 is FQGNSA in the germline V gene. Between the trimmed V and J ends, which lost 2 bases and 1 base, there was a span of 12 bases. The CDR3 covers 15 residues. The CDR3 is CASSLPGRRSYEQYF. CDR3 DNA sequence: TGTGCCAGCAGCTTACCGGGACGGAGATCCTACGAGCAGTACTTC.

The V and J genes are TRBV27 and TRBJ2-7, with D perhaps matching TRBD2 (5 bases). The germline V gene encodes CDR1 MNHEY and CDR2 SMNVEV (reference sequence). The CDR3 contains 14 residues. V was shortened by 3 bases and J by 4 bases, with 13 bases between the two germline ends. The CDR3 DNA sequence: TGTGCCAGCAGTTTTGGGAGTCAAGATTACGAGCAGTACTTC. It codes for CASSFGSQDYEQYF.

This clone has only a few counts. The chain couples TRBV6-5 to TRBJ2-5; 8 nucleotides agree with TRBD1. The end of the DNA is better explained by TRBJ2-7, so the J call may be wrong. The CDR3 length is 15 residues. Germline CDR1 MNHEY, CDR2 SVGAGI. The CDR3 reads CASRPDRAFSYEQYF. The CDR3 DNA reads as TGTGCCAGCAGGCCGGACAGGGCTTTCTCCTACGAGCAGTACTTC.